Many counts were recorded for the clone carrying this T cell receptor beta chain. The CDR3 end lies 3 residues beyond the end of the read and is filled in from the germline J gene. This sample was included in a study of T cell clonality in common variable immunodeficiency. Repertoires were generated with immunoSEQ multiplex PCR, while TCRdb's copy carries only in-frame clones and drops some. The sample has 52,000 or so clones, none seen only once. V was cut by 4 bases and J by 7 bases, with 14 bases left in between. The germline V gene encodes CDR1 DFQATT and CDR2 SNEGSKA (reference sequence). This CDR3 spans 14 amino acids.

Sequenced material: peripheral blood mononuclear cells. The clonotype was recovered from a person aged 18-70 years in good health. The V and J genes are TRBV20-1 and TRBJ1-6; the D gene is possibly TRBD1 (6 bases). The CDR3 bases that were read are TGCAGTGCTATAGGACAGTCTATCAATTCACCC. Translation: CSAIGQSINSP. The complete CDR3 reads CSAIGQSINSPLHF.